This T cell receptor beta chain comes out of a study of post-analysis software for immune sequencing data. About the study: Some patients lacked subtype; others had relapsing-remitting, secondary progressive or progressive-relapsing disease.

Study-wide findings and caveats: Elevated frequency relative to controls characterized four or five TRBV segments in patients, TRBV5-6, TRBV5-1 and TRBV20-1 among them.

Unique molecular identifiers were present in the TCR beta cDNA libraries. T cells numbering 1 to 10 million yielded cDNA molecules that totaled about 500,000. MiXCR was run by TCRdb on the PCR reads, yielding one entry per CDR3 protein. The sample yields 700,000 to 800,000 distinct CDR3 sequences, roughly 30% seen once. This CDR3 has 15 amino acids. V lost 5 bases, J lost 9 bases, and 13 bases stayed unmatched. Germline V gene lookup returns CDR1 MDHEN and CDR2 SYDVKM. This clonotype was seen a handful of times. Its specificity is unknown. Sequencing was performed on blood. The genes are TRBV28 and TRBJ2-7; 10 positions agree with TRBD2. This receptor was identified in a girl aged 5 to 17 with multiple sclerosis. CDR3 in DNA: TGTGCCAGCAGTCCAGCGGGAGGGCCTGAGACGGTGCAGTACTTC. It yields the protein CASSPAGGPETVQYF.